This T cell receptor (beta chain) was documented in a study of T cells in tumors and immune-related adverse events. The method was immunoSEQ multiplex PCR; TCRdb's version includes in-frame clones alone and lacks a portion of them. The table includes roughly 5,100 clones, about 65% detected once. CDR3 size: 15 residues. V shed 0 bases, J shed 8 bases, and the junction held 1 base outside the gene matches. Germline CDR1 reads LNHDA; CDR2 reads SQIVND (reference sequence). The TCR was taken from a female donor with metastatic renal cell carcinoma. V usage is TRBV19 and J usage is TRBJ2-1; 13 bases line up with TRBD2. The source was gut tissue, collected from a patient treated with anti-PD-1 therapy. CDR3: CASSIETSGRHEQFF. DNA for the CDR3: TGTGCCAGTAGTATAGAGACTAGCGGGAGGCATGAGCAGTTCTTC.